One and the same sample provided the 18 T cell receptor beta chains below, sequenced in a study of blood T cell repertoires in COVID-19. Only in-frame clones appear in the TCRdb table, and some are missing; sequencing was by immunoSEQ multiplex PCR. Among some 120,000 clones listed, roughly 92% were seen once. Material for sequencing was peripheral blood. These receptor sequences come from a man aged 45-60 years with COVID-19, enrolled during active disease.

The table lists this clone with a count of one. This rearrangement joins TRBV4-3 to TRBJ2-1; tentatively, D is TRBD1 (5 bases). The germline CDR1 and CDR2 sequences are LGHNA and YSLEER. Trimming shortened V by 5 bases and J by 4 bases, and 9 bases separated the two germline ends. The CDR3 has 13 residues. The CDR3 region is CASSTQEYNEQFF. As DNA, the CDR3 is TGCGCCAGCAGCACACAGGAGTACAATGAGCAGTTCTTC.

The V call is TRBV28, the J call TRBJ2-1; 7 nucleotides align to TRBD2. Germline CDR1 reads MDHEN; CDR2 reads SYDVKM. This CDR3 region has 17 residues. V lost 6 bases, J lost 7 bases, and 18 bases stayed unmatched. As DNA, the CDR3 is TGTGCCAGCAGCTCAGGAGGGCGGGGGATCTACCGGAATGAGCAGTTCTTC. Protein sequence: CASSSGGRGIYRNEQFF.

The chain uses TRBV3-1 (or the pseudogene TRBV3-2) and TRBJ1-6, with 8 bases aligning to TRBD1. This CDR3 is 18 amino acids long. V lost 4 bases and J lost 6; bases outside the gene matches: 14. Germline values: CDR1 LGHDT, CDR2 YNNKEL (reference sequence). In DNA, the CDR3 is TGTGCCAGCAGCCGAACACCTGACAGGGGTGTAGGTAATTCACCCCTCCACTTT. This translates into CASSRTPDRGVGNSPLHF.

J is TRBJ2-6 and V is TRBV5-1; possible D gene TRBD1, 6 bases. The germline gives CDR1 SGHRS, CDR2 YFSETQ. The CDR3 is 14 amino acids. V dropped 7 bases and J dropped 2 bases, with 10 bases sitting between them. CDR3 residues: CASGEGAGANVLTF. The CDR3 coding sequence is TGCGCCAGCGGAGAGGGGGCTGGGGCCAACGTCCTGACTTTC.

The rearrangement joins TRBV5-1 to TRBJ1-2; 7 bases line up with TRBD1. J gave up 0 bases and V 1 base, and 9 bases lay outside the gene matches. The germline V gene has CDR1 SGHRS and CDR2 YFSETQ. This CDR3 comprises 17 residues. CDR3: CASSLQYHRGTNYGYTF. Written as DNA, the CDR3 is TGCGCCAGCAGCTTGCAATACCACAGGGGCACTAACTATGGCTACACCTTC.

The CDR3: CASSRQETQYF. The DNA of the CDR3 is TGTGCCAGCAGCCGCCAAGAGACCCAGTACTTC. The chain carries TRBV5-6 and TRBJ2-5; D remains unclear. The CDR3 extends over 11 amino acids. V was pared by 4 bases and J by 1 base, with 2 bases between. CDR1 SGHDT and CDR2 YYEEEE come from the germline V gene.

V gene TRBV29-1 combines with J gene TRBJ2-1; possibly TRBD2 for D (6 bases). This CDR3 is 13 amino acids long. CDR1 is SQVTM, CDR2 ANQGSEA, per germline. V was shortened by 3 bases and J by 3 bases, with 9 bases between the two germline ends. The chain's CDR3 is CSVDGGYYNEQFF. The CDR3 DNA reads TGCAGCGTTGATGGGGGGTACTACAATGAGCAGTTCTTC.

The rearrangement joins TRBV11-2 to TRBJ2-3, with D hard to call. The CDR3 is made up of 16 amino acids. Trimming removed 0 bases from V and 3 bases from J, with 13 bases in between. Germline V lookup: CDR1 SGHAT, CDR2 FQNNGV. The chain's CDR3 is CASSLESAYLTDTQYF. As DNA, the CDR3 is TGTGCCAGCAGCTTAGAATCCGCCTATCTTACAGATACGCAGTATTTT.

This chain connects TRBV12-3 or TRBV12-4 to TRBJ1-5; D is uncertain. Trimming stripped 6 bases from V and 5 bases from J, with 11 bases between. This CDR3 is built from 13 residues. The CDR3 nucleotides read TGTGCCAGCAGCAAGGACTGGTATCAGCCCCAGCATTTT. Translation: CASSKDWYQPQHF.

The genes are TRBV14 and TRBJ1-6; D uncertain. CDR1 SGHDN and CDR2 FVKESK come from the germline V gene. Trimming pared 1 base from V and 9 bases from J, leaving 4 bases between. The CDR3 spans 12 residues. CDR3 coding DNA: TGTGCCAGCAGCCAAGTCAGTTCACCCCTCCACTTT. Protein: CASSQVSSPLHF.

The chain links TRBV21-1 to TRBJ2-7; the listed D gene, TRBD1, was not tested against the DNA. TRBV21-1 is labeled a pseudogene. CDR3 length: 13 residues. The CDR3 DNA follows: TGTGCCAGCAGCAACCGACAGGGCCACGAGCAGTACGTC. Protein sequence: CASSNRQGHEQYV.

This clone was observed a handful of times. The chain has TRBV28 and TRBJ2-4; 13 bases agree with TRBD2. The V and J ends lost 5 bases and 12 bases, in that order; junction bases with no gene match: 10. Looked up from germline, CDR1 is MDHEN and CDR2 is SYDVKM. The CDR3 has 15 amino acids. The CDR3 coding sequence is TGTGCCAGCAGTCCCCCGTTGGGACTAGCGGGGCGTCAGTACTTC. Its protein product is CASSPPLGLAGRQYF.

The J gene is TRBJ2-1, the V gene TRBV7-9, with TRBD2 matching over 11 bases. The germline CDR1 and CDR2 sequences are SEHNR and FQNEAQ (reference sequence). This CDR3 spans 16 amino acids. Trimming at V came to 5 bases and at J to 9 bases, leaving 12 bases not matched to a gene. The CDR3 DNA reads TGTGCCAGCAGCCCGGAGACTAGCGGGGCCTTCGGTGAGCAGTTCTTC. It codes for CASSPETSGAFGEQFF.

V is TRBV10-3 and J is TRBJ2-3; 7 nucleotides agree with TRBD2. J lost 6 bases, V lost 4 bases, and 10 bases had no gene match. The germline CDR1 and CDR2 sequences are ENHRY and SYGVKD. The CDR3 sequence is 15 residues long. The CDR3 region has the DNA TGTGCCATCAGTGGGGGGGGAGCACTCGGGGATACGCAGTATTTT. Protein sequence: CAISGGGALGDTQYF.

V and J are TRBV3-1 (or the pseudogene TRBV3-2) and TRBJ2-1; 9 positions agree with TRBD2. Trimming at V came to 5 bases and at J to 2 bases, leaving 4 bases not matched to a gene. The CDR3 is made up of 15 amino acids. Per germline, CDR1 LGHDT and CDR2 YNNKEL (reference sequence). This CDR3 reads CASSISGSTYNEQFF. The CDR3 DNA reads TGTGCCAGCAGCATTAGCGGGAGCACCTACAATGAGCAGTTCTTC.

This rearrangement joins TRBV6-2 or TRBV6-3 to TRBJ2-1; D is perhaps TRBD2 (7 bases). The CDR3 loop spans 16 amino acids. V lost 5 bases and J lost 4, with 18 bases in between. The V gene's germline CDR1 is MNHEY and CDR2 SVGEGT. The CDR3 DNA is TGTGCCAGCAGTCCAATCGCTAGGGGGGGGTACAATGAGCAGTTCTTC. Translated: CASSPIARGGYNEQFF.

The chain recombines TRBV6-6 with TRBJ1-5; no definite D call. Germline assignment: CDR1 MNHNY and CDR2 SVGAGI (reference sequence). V lost 8 bases to trimming and J lost 0 bases, with 11 bases between them. The CDR3 sequence is 14 residues long. The CDR3 spells CASSWRDSNQPQHF. The CDR3 bases are TGTGCCAGCTCGTGGAGGGATAGCAATCAGCCCCAGCATTTT.

This clone came up once. The rearrangement joins TRBV20-1 to TRBJ2-5; D gene uncertain. The germline gives CDR1 DFQATT, CDR2 SNEGSKA (reference sequence). The CDR3 loop spans 11 amino acids. V was cut by 2 bases and J by 5 bases, with 6 bases left in between. The CDR3 region has the DNA TGCAGTGCTAGAACGGTGGAGACCCAGTACTTC. Its protein is CSARTVETQYF.